These 26 T cell receptor beta chains were sequenced from one sample in a study of tumor and adjacent non-tumor tissue in lung cancer. The library came from three nested PCR rounds adapted from ARM-PCR protocols. TCRdb passed the multiplex PCR reads through MiXCR, listing each CDR3 protein once. The repertoire holds about 86,000 distinct CDR3 sequences, with around 80% as singletons. RNA was extracted from bulk tissue without any cell sorting. More than 3 cm separated this lung sample from the edge of the tumor. The sequencing input was distant non-tumor lung tissue. These receptors were taken from a woman between 45 and 65 years old with non-small cell lung cancer.

About this clonotype: A junction end diverges from the germline sequence, so it may reflect a read error. CDR3 sequence reads: CTSWSGNAYEQYF. The CDR3 DNA reads as TGTACCAGCTGGAGTGGGAATGCCTACGAGCAGTACTTC. The genes are TRBV6-5 and TRBJ2-7; D unresolved. The germline CDR1 and CDR2 sequences are MNHEY and SVGAGI. The CDR3 loop spans 13 amino acids.

For this clonotype: Mismatch with germline at one junction end may stem from a read error. The chain uses TRBV11-1 and TRBJ1-1; possibly TRBD1 for D (6 bases). This CDR3 is 13 amino acids long. The germline V gene has CDR1 SGHAT and CDR2 FQDESV (reference sequence). The CDR3 DNA reads TGTGCCAGCAGTACACCGGGGGACACAGAAGCTTCCTTT. Translated: CASSTPGDTEASF.

By its share, this clonotype is medium-sized. The V and J genes are TRBV11-1 and TRBJ2-1; D ambiguous. Germline V CDR1 and CDR2: SGHAT, FQDESV (reference sequence). Trimming left V 1 base short and J 1 base short, with 8 bases between. The CDR3 extends over 15 amino acids. CDR3 DNA sequence: TGTGCCAGCAGCTTAGAAAGCGTTTCCTACAATGAGCAGTTCTTC. This codes for CASSLESVSYNEQFF. Based on the CDR3 plus reference TRBV11-1 and TRBJ2-1, the full variable domain is EAEVAQSPRYKITEKSQAVAFWCDPISGHATLYWYRQILGQGPELLVQFQDESVVDDSQLPKDRFSAERLKGVDSTLKIQPAELGDSAMYLCASSLESVSYNEQFFGPGTRLTVL.

In the case of this clonotype: One end of the junction is discordant with germline, which a read error may explain. The V call is TRBV20-1, the J call TRBJ2-4; D tentatively fits TRBD1 or TRBD2 (5 bases each). CDR3 length: 17 residues. Germline V CDR1 and CDR2: DFQATT, SNEGSKA (reference sequence). CDR3 sequence: CGASELSEAARGVIQYF. The CDR3 DNA reads TGCGGTGCTTCAGAGCTCTCAGAAGCAGCAAGAGGGGTTATTCAGTACTTC.

The table lists this clonotype with many counts. DNA of the CDR3: TGTGCCAGCAGCCTCCCGGGGGGGTGGGACAGCCAGCATTTT. Its translation: CASSLPGGWDSQHF. The chain recombines TRBV28 with TRBJ1-5, with 7 nucleotides matching TRBD1. The CDR3 loop spans 14 amino acids. The V gene's germline CDR1 is MDHEN and CDR2 SYDVKM. V gave up 6 bases and J gave up 12 bases; unmatched junction bases: 14.

This clonotype has a handful of counts. A much bigger clone sits one base away, suggesting this may be a read error. The V call is TRBV5-1, the J call TRBJ2-3; D possibly matches TRBD1 or TRBD2 (5 bases each). This CDR3 region has 15 residues. In germline, CDR1 is SGHRS, CDR2 YFSETQ. The CDR3 DNA sequence: TGCGCCAGCAGCTTGGTCGCCGGGGCGGCAGATATGCAGTATTTT. Protein: CASSLVAGAADMQYF.

The chain carries TRBV4-2 and TRBJ2-1; possible D gene TRBD1, 6 bases. Germline assignment: CDR1 LGHNA and CDR2 YNFKEQ. CDR3 size: 15 residues. The V end was cut by 6 bases, the J end by 6 bases, with 18 bases between. The CDR3 region is CASSQTRTASNEQFF. The DNA of the CDR3 is TGTGCCAGCAGTCAAACCAGGACAGCATCCAATGAGCAGTTCTTC.

Only one count was recorded for this clonotype. This may stem from a read error, because a much larger clone lies one nucleotide away. The chain links TRBV28 to TRBJ2-1; a weak D match, TRBD2 (5 bases). Germline lookup yields CDR1 MDHEN and CDR2 SYDVKM. The CDR3 contains 17 residues. Trimming cost V 7 bases and J 0 bases, with 19 bases left between them. This chain's CDR3 is CASTPSRTPNSYNEQFF. The CDR3 coding sequence is TGTGCCAGCACCCCCTCCCGGACTCCCAACTCCTACAATGAGCAGTTCTTC.

The J gene is TRBJ2-5, the V gene TRBV4-1, with D tentatively TRBD2 (5 bases). The length of the CDR3 is 12 residues. Deletions cut 10 bases from V and 4 bases from J, with 13 bases between. The germline V gene encodes CDR1 MGHRA and CDR2 YSYEKL. The chain's CDR3 is CAKSQGGETQYF. CDR3 coding DNA: TGCGCCAAAAGCCAAGGAGGAGAGACCCAGTACTTC.

As regards this clonotype: At one of its ends the junction is not consistent with the germline gene, which may arise from a read error. The J gene is TRBJ2-7, the V gene TRBV6-5, with D possibly called TRBD1 or TRBD2 (5 bases each). Germline lookup yields CDR1 MNHEY and CDR2 SVGAGI. This CDR3 contains 15 residues. CDR3 nucleotides: TGTGCCAGCTCCCATTGGAGTGGGAGTCGGGACGAACAGTACTTC. This sequence encodes CASSHWSGSRDEQYF.

The genes are TRBV4-1 and TRBJ2-7; D gene uncertain. V was cut by 4 bases and J by 4 bases, with 14 bases left in between. The CDR3 length is 14 residues. Germline V gene lookup returns CDR1 MGHRA and CDR2 YSYEKL. The CDR3 sequence is CASSPTSRSYEQYF. The CDR3 coding sequence is TGCGCCAGCAGCCCGACAAGCAGGAGTTACGAGCAGTACTTC.

To note about this clonotype: A read error may account for a junction end that differs from germline. V usage is TRBV6-6 and J usage is TRBJ2-3; TRBD1 is a possible D gene (5 bases). The CDR3 runs to 14 residues. CDR1 and CDR2 from the germline V gene are MNHNY and SVGAGI (reference sequence). The CDR3 sequence is CASIEDSTTDAQYF. Written as DNA, the CDR3 is TGCGCCAGCATCGAAGACAGTACCACAGATGCACAGTATTTT.

Comment on this clonotype: A read error is possible here, since a much larger clone lies one base away. The missing conserved phenylalanine or tryptophan at the end of this CDR3 makes a read error likely. The genes are TRBV19 and TRBJ1-1; 7 bases align to TRBD1. CDR3 size: 13 residues. The germline gives CDR1 LNHDA, CDR2 SQIVND (reference sequence). The V segment lost 5 bases and the J segment 4 bases; nucleotides outside the gene matches: 4. DNA of the CDR3: TGTGCCAGTAGTCGGACAGGAGCCACTGAAGCTTTCTTA. Translating it yields CASSRTGATEAFL.

On this clonotype itself: Lacking the conserved final phenylalanine or tryptophan, this CDR3 likely reflects a read error. This chain uses TRBV10-2 with TRBJ1-4; D might be TRBD1 (5 bases). CDR1 and CDR2 from the germline V gene are WSHSY and SAAADI. CDR3 length equals 15 residues. The CDR3 protein is CARSEYDPGEEKLFL. CDR3 DNA sequence: TGCGCCAGGAGTGAATACGATCCGGGGGAGGAAAAACTGTTTCTT.

Regarding this clonotype: One junction end disagrees with the germline gene, perhaps due to a read error. CDR3 amino acids: CSVEGRERGLQDTQYF. Written as DNA, the CDR3 is TGCAGCGTTGAAGGTAGGGAGAGAGGGCTACAAGATACCCAGTACTTC. The rearrangement joins TRBV29-1 to TRBJ2-5, with D perhaps matching TRBD2 (5 bases). This CDR3 region has 16 residues. Germline CDR1 is SQVTM and CDR2 is ANQGSEA.

Turning to this clonotype: The germline gene is not matched at one end of the junction; a read error may be the cause. This chain joins TRBV6-5 and TRBJ2-5, with D maybe TRBD2 (6 bases). CDR1 is MNHEY and CDR2 is SVGAGI in the germline V gene. The CDR3 is 16 residues long. The chain's CDR3 is CASSRTSRGDMETQYF. The DNA for the CDR3 is TGTGCCAGCAGTAGAACCTCGCGGGGTGACATGGAGACCCAATACTTC.

As concerns this clonotype: The junction and the germline gene differ at one end; a read error may be behind it. This rearrangement joins TRBV6-5 to TRBJ1-1; the D gene is possibly TRBD1 (5 bases). The CDR3 length is 15 residues. Germline V gene lookup returns CDR1 MNHEY and CDR2 SVGAGI. CDR3 amino acids: CTRSQPQGWGAEAFF. As DNA, the CDR3 is TGTACCAGAAGTCAACCCCAGGGATGGGGCGCTGAGGCTTTCTTT.

This rearrangement joins TRBV11-2 to TRBJ2-3; the match to TRBD2 covers 9 bases. The CDR3 extends over 17 amino acids. Germline V lookup: CDR1 SGHAT, CDR2 FQNNGV. J was trimmed by 4 bases and V by 6 bases; bases with no gene match: 14. Here the CDR3 DNA reads TGTGCCAGCAGTTTGTTAGCGGGAGCGTGTGAGGCAGATACGCAGTATTTT. Translated, it gives CASSLLAGACEADTQYF.

This clonotype occurred once. Mismatch with germline at one junction end may stem from a read error. V gene TRBV11-2 combines with J gene TRBJ2-3; possible D gene TRBD2, 6 bases. The CDR3 length is 13 residues. Germline V gene data show CDR1 as SGHAT and CDR2 as FQNNGV. CDR3 sequence reads: CTGSLAESDTRYF. DNA of the CDR3: TGTACCGGCAGCTTAGCGGAGTCAGATACGCGGTATTTT.

On this clonotype: The junction does not match germline at one end; this may be a read error. The chain is built from TRBV11-2 and TRBJ1-6, with D perhaps matching TRBD1 (5 bases). Per the germline V gene, CDR1 is SGHAT and CDR2 is FQNNGV. This CDR3 contains 15 residues. This CDR3 reads CASSLETDYYSPLHF. CDR3 bases: TGCGCCAGCAGCTTAGAGACAGATTACTATTCACCCCTCCACTTT.

This chain uses TRBV12-3 or TRBV12-4 with TRBJ2-6; tentatively, D is TRBD1 or TRBD2 (5 bases each). Between the trimmed V and J ends, which lost 4 bases and 15 bases, there was a span of 19 bases. The CDR3 contains 14 residues. CDR3 amino acids: CASSSTNGANALTF. DNA of the CDR3: TGTGCCAGCAGTTCGACTAATGGGGCCAATGCCCTGACTTTC.

V usage is TRBV28 and J usage is TRBJ2-1; weak D call: TRBD1 (6 bases). Germline V CDR1 and CDR2: MDHEN, SYDVKM. The germline V and J ends were trimmed by 3 bases and 8 bases, with 32 bases remaining between them. The CDR3 covers 20 residues. The CDR3 here is CASSFHWELCQGSGNDEQFF. The CDR3, as DNA: TGTGCCAGCAGTTTTCACTGGGAGCTTTGTCAGGGGAGTGGAAACGATGAGCAGTTCTTC.

Regarding this clonotype: At one end the junction does not follow the germline gene, possibly because of a read error. This rearrangement joins TRBV6-1 to TRBJ2-7; D is undetermined. CDR1 is MNHNS, CDR2 SASEGT, per germline. The CDR3 sequence is 15 residues long. This chain's CDR3 is CVSSLELEAYYKQYF. CDR3 bases: TGTGTTAGCAGCCTGGAACTTGAGGCGTACTACAAGCAGTACTTC.

As to this clonotype: The missing conserved phenylalanine or tryptophan at the end of this CDR3 makes a read error likely. The chain employs TRBV11-2 and TRBJ2-1; no firm D call. Germline V gene sequence: CDR1 SGHAT, CDR2 FQNNGV. CDR3 length: 15 residues. Trimming took off 2 bases at V and 0 bases at J, with 8 bases between the two ends. The CDR3 is CASSLHRSSYNEQFI. DNA of the CDR3: TGTGCCAGCAGCTTACACCGGAGCTCCTACAATGAGCAGTTCATC.

Note on this clonotype: A much bigger clone sits one base away, suggesting this may be a read error. The chain combines TRBV20-1 with TRBJ1-1; D not certain. CDR1 and CDR2 (germline): DFQATT, SNEGSKA (reference sequence). CDR3 size: 12 residues. The CDR3, as DNA: TGCAGTGCTTGGACGCAGAACAGTGAAGCTTTCTTT. Encoded protein: CSAWTQNSEAFF.

This clonotype was picked up one time. The V and J genes are TRBV4-1 and TRBJ2-1; maybe TRBD1 (5 bases). Germline loops: CDR1 MGHRA, CDR2 YSYEKL. The CDR3 contains 16 residues. The V gene lost 6 bases and the J gene lost 7 bases, with 22 bases spanning the gap. This CDR3 reads CASSPVAAGKENEQFF. The CDR3 DNA reads TGCGCCAGCAGTCCCGTGGCCGCAGGGAAAGAGAATGAGCAGTTCTTC.